This T cell receptor beta chain was found in a study of T cell clones after liver transplantation. The overall study: HCV positivity affected three of eight recipients; the rest lacked autoimmune or viral indications.

Sequencing was performed with immunoSEQ multiplex PCR; in TCRdb, only in-frame clones are kept and a portion is missing. Of tens of thousands of clones in the sample, approximately 87% are singletons; the top ten hold less than 3.5%. The germline CDR1 and CDR2 sequences are MNHEY and SVGAGI. Trimming removed 6 bases at V and 1 base at J, with 9 bases between. The CDR3 is made up of 13 amino acids. The sequence came from a human patient who received a liver transplant. Some of the T cells might come from the graft donor. This chain links TRBV6-5 with TRBJ1-1; weak D call: TRBD1 (5 bases). The sequencing used CD4+ T cells from blood, collected at the 22-month timepoint. In DNA form, the CDR3 reads TGTGCCAGCAGGAAAAGGGGGAACACTGAAGCTTTCTTT. Residues: CASRKRGNTEAFF.